This T cell receptor beta chain comes out of a study of T cell responses to AZD1222 COVID-19 vaccine. Overall study: Second doses were pooled across both intervals (about 4 or about 12 weeks). Study observations and caveats: Spike-specific TCR breadth and depth were elevated following two AZD1222 doses.

As to this clone: The target antigen is unknown.

The table came from immunoSEQ multiplex PCR; TCRdb's copy has only in-frame clones and leaves some out. Among roughly 260,000 clones listed, over 85% were seen once. Germline V CDR1 and CDR2: ENHRY, SYGVKD. CDR3 size: 16 residues. Trimming took off 2 bases at V and 4 bases at J, with 16 bases between the two ends. Here the sequenced sample was peripheral blood, taken on day 0 of AZD1222 vaccination. The J gene is TRBJ2-3, the V gene TRBV10-3, with TRBD2 as a possible D gene (5 bases). This clonotype originated in an adult in good health. CDR3 sequence (DNA): TGTGCCATCAGTGAGAGCAACGCGGCCGGGGCAGATACGCAGTATTTT. Protein sequence: CAISESNAAGADTQYF.